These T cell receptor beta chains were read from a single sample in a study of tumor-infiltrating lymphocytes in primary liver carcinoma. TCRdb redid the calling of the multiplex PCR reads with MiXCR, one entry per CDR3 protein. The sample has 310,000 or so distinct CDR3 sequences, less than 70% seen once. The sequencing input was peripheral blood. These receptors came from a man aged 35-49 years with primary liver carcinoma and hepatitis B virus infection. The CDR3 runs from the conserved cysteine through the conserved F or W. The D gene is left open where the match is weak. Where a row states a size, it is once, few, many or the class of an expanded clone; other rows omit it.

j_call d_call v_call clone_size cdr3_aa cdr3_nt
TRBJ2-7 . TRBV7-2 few CASTWAMHGEQYF TGTGCCAGCACCTGGGCAATGCACGGCGAGCAGTACTTC
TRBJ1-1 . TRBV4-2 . CASSQEPTVNTEAFF TGCGCCAGCAGCCAAGAACCTACGGTCAACACTGAAGCTTTCTTT
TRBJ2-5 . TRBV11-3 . CASGPPGKTTQHF TGTGCCAGCGGTCCACCCGGGAAGACAACCCAGCACTTC
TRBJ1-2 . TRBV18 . CAISPSQNYGYTF TGTGCCATCTCACCGTCGCAGAACTATGGCTACACCTTC
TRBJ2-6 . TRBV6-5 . CASTVWGANVLTF TGTGCCAGCACCGTGTGGGGGGCCAACGTCCTGACTTTT
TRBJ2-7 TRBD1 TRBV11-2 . CASSPRTGPYEQYF TGTGCCAGCAGCCCACGGACAGGGCCGTACGAGCAGTACTTC
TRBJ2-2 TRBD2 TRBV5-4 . CASKPGGLAGGFGELFF TGTGCCAGCAAGCCTGGGGGGCTAGCGGGAGGATTCGGGGAGCTGTTTTTT
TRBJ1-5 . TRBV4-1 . CASSRYSTDGNQPQHF TGCGCCAGCAGCCGATATTCGACGGATGGCAATCAGCCCCAGCATTTT
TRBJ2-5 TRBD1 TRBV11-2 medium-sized CASTDLIGTGVETQYF TGTGCCAGCACCGACTTAATAGGGACAGGGGTAGAGACCCAGTACTTC
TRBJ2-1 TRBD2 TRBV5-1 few CASSAIAGGLYEQFF TGCGCCAGCAGCGCCATAGCGGGAGGGCTCTATGAGCAGTTCTTC
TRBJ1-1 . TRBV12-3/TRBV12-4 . CASSLSFGPRWGTEAFF TGTGCCAGCAGTTTATCTTTCGGACCTAGATGGGGAACTGAAGCTTTCTTT
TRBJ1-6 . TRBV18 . CASSPLTGPGSPLHF TGTGCCAGCTCACCGTTGACAGGTCCGGGTTCACCCCTCCACTTT
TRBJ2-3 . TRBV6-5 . CASSYGVAGADTRYF TGTGCCAGCAGTTACGGGGTAGCAGGCGCAGATACGCGGTATTTT
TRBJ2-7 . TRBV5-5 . CTSSPRVQGHYEHYF TGTACCAGCAGCCCTAGGGTACAGGGTCACTACGAGCATTACTTC
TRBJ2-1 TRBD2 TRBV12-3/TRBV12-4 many CASSLRTSGIAEQFF TGTGCCAGCAGTTTACGGACTAGCGGGATAGCTGAGCAGTTCTTC
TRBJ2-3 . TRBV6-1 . CASRDGGLSTDMQYF TGTGCCAGCCGGGACGGCGGTTTGAGCACAGATATGCAGTATTTT
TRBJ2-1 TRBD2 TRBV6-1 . CASNPGTSVLNSYNEQFF TGTGCCAGCAATCCCGGGACTAGCGTGTTAAACTCCTACAATGAGCAGTTCTTC
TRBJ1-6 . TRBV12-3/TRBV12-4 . CASSYRQWYNSALHF TGTGCCAGCAGTTACCGACAGTGGTATAATTCAGCCCTCCACTTT
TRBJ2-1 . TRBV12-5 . CVSALGRGLNEQFF TGTGTTAGTGCCCTGGGGCGGGGTCTGAATGAGCAGTTCTTC
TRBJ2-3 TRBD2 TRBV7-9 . CTSSPLAGASTDTQYF TGTACCAGCAGCCCTCTCGCGGGAGCTAGTACAGATACGCAGTATTTT
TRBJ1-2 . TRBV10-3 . CAIKQGGDYGYTF TGTGCCATCAAACAGGGTGGGGACTATGGCTACACCTTC
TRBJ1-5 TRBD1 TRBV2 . CASSWTGVGQPKHF TGTGCCAGCAGTTGGACAGGGGTCGGACAGCCCAAGCATTTT
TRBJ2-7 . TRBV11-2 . CAGSIGAPSSYEQYF TGTGCCGGCAGCATAGGGGCACCTTCTTCCTACGAGCAGTACTTC
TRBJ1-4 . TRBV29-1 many CSARQPNEKLFF TGCAGCGCCCGACAGCCCAATGAAAAACTGTTTTTT
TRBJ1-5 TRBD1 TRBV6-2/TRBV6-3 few CASRTGGVSNQPQHF TGTGCCAGCAGGACAGGGGGCGTTAGCAATCAGCCCCAGCATTTT
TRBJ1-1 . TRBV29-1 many CSVALTEGTEAFF TGCAGCGTTGCCCTTACGGAAGGCACTGAAGCTTTCTTT
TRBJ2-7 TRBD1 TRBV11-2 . CTSSLGLWGQGASEQYF TGTACCAGCAGCTTAGGGTTGTGGGGCCAGGGGGCCAGCGAGCAGTACTTC
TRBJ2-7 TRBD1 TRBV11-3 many CASSLGDRGKQYF TGTGCCAGCAGCTTAGGAGACAGGGGCAAGCAGTACTTC
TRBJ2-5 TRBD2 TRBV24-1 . CATSHPGGSYNEQYF TGTGCCACCAGTCATCCGGGAGGTTCCTACAATGAGCAATACTTC
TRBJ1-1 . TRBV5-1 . CASSLDGYTEAFF TGCGCCAGCAGCTTGGACGGATACACTGAAGCTTTCTTT
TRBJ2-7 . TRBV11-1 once CAINFRWVRYEQYF TGTGCCATCAACTTCAGATGGGTGCGGTACGAGCAGTACTTC
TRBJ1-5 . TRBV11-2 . CASSLVSRGRWADTQHF TGTGCAAGCAGCTTAGTGTCCAGGGGACGGTGGGCAGATACGCAGCATTTT
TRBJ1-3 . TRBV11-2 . CASSIMRAQGSGDTIYF TGTGCCAGCAGCATAATGCGGGCACAGGGCTCTGGAGACACCATATATTTT
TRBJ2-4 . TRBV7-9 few CASSSSGDQKNIQYF TGTGCCAGCAGCTCATCGGGAGACCAAAAAAACATTCAGTACTTC
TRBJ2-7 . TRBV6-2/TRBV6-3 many CASSYSPGTYEQYF TGTGCCAGCAGTTACTCTCCGGGTACCTACGAGCAGTACTTC
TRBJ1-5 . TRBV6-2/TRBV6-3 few CASSSRPGNQPQHF TGTGCCAGCAGTTCCCGGCCAGGCAATCAGCCCCAGCATTTT
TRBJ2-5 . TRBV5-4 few CASTFIDRQRETQYF TGTGCCAGCACCTTCATTGACAGGCAGCGAGAGACCCAGTACTTC
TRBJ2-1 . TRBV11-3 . CANSLYDEYNEQFF TGTGCCAACAGCCTTTACGACGAGTACAATGAGCAGTTCTTC
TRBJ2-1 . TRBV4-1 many CASSPTLGTTLNEQFF TGCGCCAGCAGCCCGACGCTCGGGACCACGCTCAATGAGCAGTTCTTC
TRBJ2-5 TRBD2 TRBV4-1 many CASSPWERGQETQYF TGCGCCAGCAGCCCTTGGGAGCGGGGCCAAGAGACCCAGTACTTC
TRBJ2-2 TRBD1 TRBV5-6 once CASSFAGGNLNTGELFF TGTGCCAGCAGCTTTGCAGGGGGCAACCTGAACACCGGGGAGCTGTTTTTT
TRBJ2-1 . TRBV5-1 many CASSLGFVDEQFF TGCGCCAGCAGCTTGGGGTTTGTAGATGAGCAGTTCTTC
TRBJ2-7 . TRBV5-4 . CASSFGADSYEQYF TGTGCCAGCAGCTTTGGGGCGGACTCCTACGAGCAGTACTTC
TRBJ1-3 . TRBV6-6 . CASSYRPTGNTIYF TGTGCCAGCAGTTACAGGCCAACTGGAAACACCATATATTTT
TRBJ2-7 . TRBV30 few CAWRGVRGGRSYEQYF TGTGCCTGGAGAGGCGTCCGGGGCGGACGCTCCTACGAGCAGTACTTC
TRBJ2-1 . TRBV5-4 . CASSLRDISNDQFF TGTGCCAGCAGCTTACGGGACATATCCAATGATCAGTTCTTC
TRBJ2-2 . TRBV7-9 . CASSVHREDGELFF TGTGCCAGCAGTGTACACAGGGAGGACGGGGAGCTGTTTTTT
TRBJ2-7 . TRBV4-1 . CASSQDAPNHYEQYF TGCGCCAGCAGCCAAGATGCGCCAAACCACTACGAGCAGTACTTC
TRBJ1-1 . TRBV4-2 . CTSSQEGSGSTEASF TGTACCAGCAGCCAAGAGGGATCAGGCAGCACTGAAGCTTCCTTT
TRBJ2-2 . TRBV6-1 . CASSEGRADTGELFF TGTGCCAGCAGTGAAGGCAGGGCGGACACCGGGGAGCTGTTTTTT
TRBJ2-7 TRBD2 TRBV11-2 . CASSSLAGGPYKQYF TGTGCCAGCAGCTCACTAGCGGGAGGGCCCTACAAGCAGTACTTC